The subject of this entry is one TCR beta chain. Method: immunoSEQ multiplex PCR; TCRdb's copy keeps in-frame clones and lacks some. The sample gives over 85,000 clones, 75% to 95% of which show up once; roughly 4.5% is in the top ten. The record originates from a study of blood T cell repertoires in COVID-19. The CDR3 length is 17 residues. Per the germline V gene, CDR1 is SGDLS and CDR2 is YYNGEE. The V gene end was trimmed by 3 bases and the J gene end by 0 bases; junction bases not matched to a gene: 6. The sample was peripheral blood. The rearrangement links TRBV9 to TRBJ1-6, with 7 bases fitting TRBD1. The receptor comes from a man aged 18 to 35 with acute or convalescent COVID-19. This CDR3 is CASSAPGGGSYNSPLHF. The CDR3 bases are TGTGCCAGCAGCGCTCCAGGGGGTGGCTCCTATAATTCACCCCTCCACTTT.